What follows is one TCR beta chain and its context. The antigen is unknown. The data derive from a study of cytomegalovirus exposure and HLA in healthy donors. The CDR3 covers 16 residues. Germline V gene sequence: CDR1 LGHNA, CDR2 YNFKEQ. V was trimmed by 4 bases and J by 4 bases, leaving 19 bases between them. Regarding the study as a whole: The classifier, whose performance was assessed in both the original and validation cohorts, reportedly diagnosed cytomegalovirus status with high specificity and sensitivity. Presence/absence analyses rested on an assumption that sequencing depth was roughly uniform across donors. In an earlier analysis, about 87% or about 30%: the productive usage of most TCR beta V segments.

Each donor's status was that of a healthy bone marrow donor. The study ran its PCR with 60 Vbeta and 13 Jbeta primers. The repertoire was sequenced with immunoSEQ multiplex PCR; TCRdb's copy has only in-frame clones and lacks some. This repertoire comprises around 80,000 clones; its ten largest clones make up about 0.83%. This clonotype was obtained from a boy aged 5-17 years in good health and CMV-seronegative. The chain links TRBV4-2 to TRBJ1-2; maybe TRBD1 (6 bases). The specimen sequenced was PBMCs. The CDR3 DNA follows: TGTGCCAGCAGCCCTTTGACAGGTCTCCCTCTCTATGGCTACACCTTC. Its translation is CASSPLTGLPLYGYTF.